The sequence of this T cell receptor (beta chain) was determined in a study of OX40 agonist ivuxolimab in advanced cancers. Assay: immunoSEQ multiplex PCR; the TCRdb copy retains only in-frame clones and omits some. The sample contains some 34,000 clones, 84% of which appear only once. About this clone: No antigen is known for it.

Whole-study findings and limits: CD4+ and CD8+ T cells in blood underwent clonal expansion by week 6 at 0.1 to 3.0 mg/kg. Certain nonresponders likewise exhibited a low normalized T-cell clonal expansion. Antigen specificity was not determined for the expanded peripheral T cells. Among the least clonally expanded were partial responders at 0.1-3.0 mg/kg.

Germline V gene lookup returns CDR1 LGHNA and CDR2 YNFKEQ. The germline V and J ends were trimmed by 1 base and 9 bases, with 10 bases remaining between them. The CDR3 runs to 14 residues. The clonotype originates from an adult with an advanced solid tumor such as melanoma, head and neck, liver or kidney cancer. The sequences come from CD4+ or CD8+ T cells sorted from blood, collected in a trial of the OX40 agonist ivuxolimab. The V gene is TRBV4-2, the J gene TRBJ1-6; no clear D gene. CDR3 amino acids: CASSQGGRISPLHF. The DNA of the CDR3 is TGTGCCAGCAGCCAAGGTGGCAGGATTTCACCCCTCCACTTT.